This entry features one T cell receptor delta chain sequence. This clone was seen a handful of times. What antigen it recognizes has not been identified. For this DNA, TCRdb reports the protein of a much larger clone, which diverges at residue 4, most likely from a read error; the protein presented here is translated directly from the DNA. This sample is drawn from a study of γδ T cells in repeated Plasmodium falciparum infection (dated by TCRdb to the early 2020s). A note on the overall study: In the natural-infection arm, Malian children exposed to intense seasonal malaria transmission were enrolled and compared against age and gender matched Australian children. Four controlled human malaria infections were administered to about five malaria-naive U.S. adults over roughly 590 days by bites from P. falciparum NF54-infected Anopheles stephensi mosquitoes. Samples were collected from controlled-infection subjects at baseline, immediately before selected infections, and 21 days after each infection. Malian gammadelta TCR repertoires were analysed cross-sectionally during no-transmission periods and were analysed longitudinally across acute febrile malaria episodes. The study looked at how repeated Plasmodium falciparum infection shapes the human gammadelta T cell repertoire, using both natural infection in Mali and controlled human malaria infection. Summary of the overall study and its limitations: The controlled-infection cohort was small, limiting analysis of inter-individual variability in gammadelta T cell responses. The Malian cohort was drawn from a small rural village made up mostly of one ethnic group, which limits generalizability.

Library construction relied on multiplex PCR. Reads for this sample came from an Illumina MiSeq. From each sorted gammadelta T cell sample, both TCR gamma (TRG) and TCR delta (TRD) chains were sequenced. In the authors' own workflow: Repertoire analyses included clonotype tree plots, accumulated frequency of the top 20 clonotypes, diversity index (DI) and D75 metrics. Via CATT, TCRdb reprocessed the public reads, and rows with identical DNA were then joined. TCRdb's processing, not the study's, gives the V and J calls here. In this sample the table shows 90,000 or so delta-chain clones, over 0.75% of which occur a single time. Around a tenth of the sample is taken by the ten largest. Sequencing was done on a sample of gamma-delta T cells from blood. This clonotype was obtained from a pool of human donors (malaria-infected and uninfected, not separated).

The CDR3 region reads CACNPLTGGYSDTDKLIF. The nucleotides read TGTGCCTGTAACCCTTTGACTGGGGGATACTCTGACACCGATAAACTCATCTTT. The sequence joins TRDV2 to TRDJ1; 12 bases in the middle match TRDD3. TCRdb supplies no J gene; here it was assigned by aligning the nucleotide sequence to germline. Clipping removes 6 bases from V and 0 bases from J, with 13 as the unmatched junction base count. Its CDR3 holds 18 amino acids, cysteine through phenylalanine. The DNA shown is the 54-base CDR3, in frame from base 1. The germline V gene sets CDR1 to GEAIGNYY and CDR2 to EKD.